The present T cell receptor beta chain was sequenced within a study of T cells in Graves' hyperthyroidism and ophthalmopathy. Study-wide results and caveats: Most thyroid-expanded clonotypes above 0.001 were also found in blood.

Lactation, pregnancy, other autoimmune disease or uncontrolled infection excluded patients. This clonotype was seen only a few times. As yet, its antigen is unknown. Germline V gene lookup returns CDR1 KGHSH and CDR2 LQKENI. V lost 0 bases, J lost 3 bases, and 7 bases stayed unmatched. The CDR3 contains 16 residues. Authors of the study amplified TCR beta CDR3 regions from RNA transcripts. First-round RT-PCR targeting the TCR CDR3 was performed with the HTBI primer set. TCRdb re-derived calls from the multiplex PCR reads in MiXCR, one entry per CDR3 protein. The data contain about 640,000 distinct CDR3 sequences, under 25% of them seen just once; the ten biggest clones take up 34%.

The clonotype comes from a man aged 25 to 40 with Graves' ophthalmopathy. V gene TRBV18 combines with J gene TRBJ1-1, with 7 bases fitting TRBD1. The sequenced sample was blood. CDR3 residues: CASSPPRGRGDTEAFF. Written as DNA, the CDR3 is TGTGCCAGCTCACCACCGAGGGGGCGAGGGGACACTGAAGCTTTCTTT.